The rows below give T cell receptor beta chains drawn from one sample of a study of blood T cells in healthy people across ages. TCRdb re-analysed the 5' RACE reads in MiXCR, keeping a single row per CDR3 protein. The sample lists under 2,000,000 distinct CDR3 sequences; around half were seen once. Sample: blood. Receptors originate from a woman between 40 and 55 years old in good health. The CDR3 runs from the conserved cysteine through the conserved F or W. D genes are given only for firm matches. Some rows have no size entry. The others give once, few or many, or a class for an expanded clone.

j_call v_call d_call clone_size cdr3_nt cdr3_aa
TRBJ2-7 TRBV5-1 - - TGCGCCAGCAGCGTGGGGGACATAGCCTACGAGCAGTACTTC CASSVGDIAYEQYF
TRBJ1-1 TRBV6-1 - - TGTGCCAGCAGTGAAGCAGGGTTGAGCATAGAAGCTTTCTTT CASSEAGLSIEAFF
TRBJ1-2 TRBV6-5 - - TGTGCCAGCAGTTACTCGGGCATTATTGACTATGGCTACACCTTC CASSYSGIIDYGYTF
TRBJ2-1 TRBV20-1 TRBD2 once TGCAGTGCTAGCGGGCTAGCGGGGGACGCCCACTCCTACAATGAGCAGTTCTTC CSASGLAGDAHSYNEQFF
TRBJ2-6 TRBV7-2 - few TGTGCCAGCAGCGCCCGACAGTCTGGGGCCAACGTCCTGACTTTC CASSARQSGANVLTF
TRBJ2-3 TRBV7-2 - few TGTGCCAGCAGCCCCGTGATCGCCAGACCGCCCCGCACAGATACGCAGTATTTT CASSPVIARPPRTDTQYF
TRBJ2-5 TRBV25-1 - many TGCGCCAGTAGTGATGGGGGTGAGACCCAGTACTTC CASSDGGETQYF
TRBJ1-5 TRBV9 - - TGTGCCAGCAGCGTCGGGGTAGCTAGCAATCAGCCCCAGCATTTT CASSVGVASNQPQHF
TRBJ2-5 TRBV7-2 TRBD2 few TGTGCCAGCAGCTTAGTTAGGACTAGGGAAGAGACCCAGTACTTC CASSLVRTREETQYF
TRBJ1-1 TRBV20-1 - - TGCAGTCCGGGTGGGACGTTGGTGAACACTGAAGCTTTCTTT CSPGGTLVNTEAFF
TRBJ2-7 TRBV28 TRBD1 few TGTGCCAGCAGTTCGGGGGACAGGGACACCTACGAGCAGTACTTC CASSSGDRDTYEQYF
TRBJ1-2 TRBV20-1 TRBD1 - TGCAGTGCTCGGGACAGGGACCATAGCTATGGCTACACCTTC CSARDRDHSYGYTF
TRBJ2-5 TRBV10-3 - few TGTGCCATCAAACAGGCTGCCTCGCAGACCCAGTACTTC CAIKQAASQTQYF
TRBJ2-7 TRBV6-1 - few TGTGCCAGCAGTGAAAGACGGGACGGGGGCGAGCAGTACTTC CASSERRDGGEQYF
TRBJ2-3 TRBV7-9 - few TGTGCCAGCAGCTTAGCGGGCAGCTCTGGCACAGATACGCAGTATTTT CASSLAGSSGTDTQYF
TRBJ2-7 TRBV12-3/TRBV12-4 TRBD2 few TGTGCCAGCACCAAGAGTAGGTTGGCGGGAGGTTACGAGCAGTACTTC CASTKSRLAGGYEQYF
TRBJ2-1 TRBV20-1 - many TGCAGTGCTAGTCTCTACAATGAGCAGTTCTTC CSASLYNEQFF
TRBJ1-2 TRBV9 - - TGTGCCAGCAGCGTAGATGAGGGGCCTAACTATGGCTACACCTTC CASSVDEGPNYGYTF
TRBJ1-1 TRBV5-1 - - TGCGCCAGCAGCTTGGCAAGTAGTGGGAACACTGAAGCTTTCTTT CASSLASSGNTEAFF
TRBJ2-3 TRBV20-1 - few TGCAGTGCTAGAGGGAAGCCCGGGACGACCCCAGATACGCAGTATTTT CSARGKPGTTPDTQYF
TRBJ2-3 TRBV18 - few TGTGCCAGCTCACCAGCGGCGGGGCGCACAGATACGCAGTATTTT CASSPAAGRTDTQYF
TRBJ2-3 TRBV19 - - TGTGCCAGTAGTGAATCAGGGTTTTATGATACGCAGTATTTT CASSESGFYDTQYF
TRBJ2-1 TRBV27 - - TGTGCCAGCAGTTTAGGTAGGGCCGTCGACAATGAGCAGTTCTTC CASSLGRAVDNEQFF